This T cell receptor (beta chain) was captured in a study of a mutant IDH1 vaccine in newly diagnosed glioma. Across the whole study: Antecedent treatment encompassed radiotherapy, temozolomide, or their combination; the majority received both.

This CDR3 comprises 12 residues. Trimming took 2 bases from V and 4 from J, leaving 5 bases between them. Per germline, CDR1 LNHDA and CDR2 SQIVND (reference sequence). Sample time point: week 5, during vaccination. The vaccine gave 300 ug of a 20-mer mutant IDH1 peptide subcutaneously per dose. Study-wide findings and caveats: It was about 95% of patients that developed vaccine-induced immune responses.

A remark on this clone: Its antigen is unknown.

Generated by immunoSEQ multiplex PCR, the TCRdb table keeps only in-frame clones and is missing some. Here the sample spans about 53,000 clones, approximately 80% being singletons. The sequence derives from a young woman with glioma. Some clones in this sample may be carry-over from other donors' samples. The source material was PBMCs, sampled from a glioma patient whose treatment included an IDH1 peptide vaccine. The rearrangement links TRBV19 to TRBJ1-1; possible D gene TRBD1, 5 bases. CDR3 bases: TGTGCCAGTAGTATAAGGGGCACTGAAGCTTTCTTT. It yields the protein CASSIRGTEAFF.